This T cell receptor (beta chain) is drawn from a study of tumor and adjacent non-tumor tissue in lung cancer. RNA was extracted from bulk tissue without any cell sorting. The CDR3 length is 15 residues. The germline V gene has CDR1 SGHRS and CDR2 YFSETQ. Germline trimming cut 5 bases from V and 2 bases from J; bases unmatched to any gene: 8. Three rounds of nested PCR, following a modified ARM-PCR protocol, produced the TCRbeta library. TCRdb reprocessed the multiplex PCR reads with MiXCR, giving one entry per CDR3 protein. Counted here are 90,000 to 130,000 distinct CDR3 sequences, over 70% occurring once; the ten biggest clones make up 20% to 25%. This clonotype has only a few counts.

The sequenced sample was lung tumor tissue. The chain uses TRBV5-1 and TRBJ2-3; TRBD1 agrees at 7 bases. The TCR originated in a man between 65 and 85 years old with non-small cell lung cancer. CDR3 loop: CASRQGTAITDTQYF. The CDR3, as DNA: TGCGCCAGCAGACAGGGGACAGCCATCACAGATACGCAGTATTTT.